The 22 T cell receptor beta chains reported below all come from one sample, sequenced in a study of T cell repertoires in cytomegalovirus infection. A single record per CDR3 protein comes from TCRdb applying MiXCR to the reads. The sample has roughly 230,000 distinct CDR3 sequences, roughly 22% seen once; the top ten hold roughly 20%. The sequenced sample consisted of CD8+ T cells from PBMCs. The source is a human donor in good health (CMV status not recorded). Some clones in this sample may be carry-over from other donors' samples.

This clonotype was detected a few times. The V call is TRBV4-1, the J call TRBJ2-7, with D hard to call. The CDR3 runs to 14 residues. V was clipped by 0 bases and J by 5 bases, with 11 bases between them. Per the germline V gene, CDR1 is MGHRA and CDR2 is YSYEKL. This CDR3 reads CASSQEGKGNEQYF. DNA for the CDR3: TGCGCCAGCAGCCAAGAAGGTAAAGGGAACGAGCAGTACTTC.

This clonotype was counted at least ten times. V and J are TRBV28 and TRBJ2-7; 7 nucleotides line up with TRBD2. The CDR3 is made up of 17 amino acids. Germline CDR1 is MDHEN and CDR2 is SYDVKM. Trimming took 1 base from V and 3 from J; bases not matched to a gene: 12. The CDR3 here is CASSLSVGLADFYEQYF. The CDR3, as DNA: TGTGCCAGCAGTTTATCGGTGGGGCTAGCGGACTTCTACGAGCAGTACTTC.

The table lists this clonotype with a few counts. The chain recombines TRBV27 with TRBJ2-1; 9 bases match TRBD2. Per the germline V gene, CDR1 is MNHEY and CDR2 is SMNVEV (reference sequence). There are 15 residues in the CDR3. V trimming: 0 bases; J trimming: 6 bases; junction bases outside the gene matches: 3. The chain's CDR3 is CASSLSSLAGNEQFF. The CDR3 DNA follows: TGTGCCAGCAGTTTATCGTCACTAGCGGGCAATGAGCAGTTCTTC.

The J gene is TRBJ2-1, the V gene TRBV7-6; 7 nucleotides align to TRBD2. The CDR3 sequence is 14 residues long. With 6 bases clipped from V and 5 bases from J, the junction kept 7 bases outside the gene matches. The germline CDR1 and CDR2 sequences are SGHVS and FNYEAQ. The CDR3 sequence: CASSFGTINNEQFF. The DNA of the CDR3 is TGTGCCAGCAGTTTCGGGACTATTAACAATGAGCAGTTCTTC.

A few counts support this clonotype. The gene calls are TRBV2 and TRBJ1-1; D ambiguous. The CDR3 has 12 residues. Per germline, CDR1 SNHLY and CDR2 FYNNEI. The V gene lost 6 bases and the J gene lost 0 bases, with 5 bases spanning the gap. CDR3 sequence: CASRYMNTEAFF. CDR3 DNA: TGTGCCAGCAGGTACATGAACACTGAAGCTTTCTTT. The full variable domain, rest sourced from reference TRBV2 and TRBJ1-1, is EPEVTQTPSHQVTQMGQEVILRCVPISNHLYFYWYRQILGQKVEFLVSFYNNEISEKSEIFDDQFSVERPDGSNFTLKIRSTKLEDSAMYFCASRYMNTEAFFGQGTRLTVV.

This clonotype was found once. CDR3 nucleotide sequence: TGCAGTGTGACGGGGGGGCGAGGCAATGAGCAGTTCTTC. Residues: CSVTGGRGNEQFF. The rearrangement links TRBV29-1 to TRBJ2-1; 8 positions match TRBD2. The CDR3 has 13 residues. Germline CDR1 is SQVTM and CDR2 is ANQGSEA.

This clonotype was detected a few times. The V and J genes are TRBV7-9 and TRBJ1-6; 9 bases map to TRBD1. J gave up 9 bases and V 5 bases, and 5 bases lay outside the gene matches. CDR3 length: 14 amino acids. Germline loops: CDR1 SEHNR, CDR2 FQNEAQ (reference sequence). The CDR3 DNA follows: TGTGCCAGCAGCCAACCGGGACAGGGTTCACCCCTCCACTTT. Protein sequence: CASSQPGQGSPLHF.

The chain is built from TRBV7-9 and TRBJ2-1; D unclear. The V gene lost 6 bases and the J gene lost 8 bases, with 17 bases spanning the gap. Looked up from germline, CDR1 is SEHNR and CDR2 is FQNEAQ (reference sequence). This CDR3 spans 14 amino acids. The CDR3 DNA sequence: TGTGCCAGCAGGTTTCTTGGGCAGGTCGATGAGCAGTTCTTC. It translates to CASRFLGQVDEQFF.

In this sample, this clonotype turned up many times. The genes are TRBV6-2 or TRBV6-3 and TRBJ2-1, with 12 positions matching TRBD2. The CDR3 runs 16 residues. Germline assignment: CDR1 MNHEY and CDR2 SVGEGT. Losses at the gene ends were 2 bases for V and 6 bases for J; bases not matched to a gene: 5. The CDR3 DNA reads as TGTGCCAGCAGTTACCCCACTAGCGGGGGGCTCAATGAGCAGTTCTTC. Translating it yields CASSYPTSGGLNEQFF.

The chain recombines TRBV6-5 with TRBJ2-3; D is perhaps TRBD1 (5 bases). Deletions cut 5 bases from V and 4 bases from J, with 19 bases between. CDR1 is MNHEY and CDR2 is SVGAGI in the germline V gene. The CDR3 consists of 16 residues. CDR3 amino acids: CASSLEWGGGADTQYF. DNA of the CDR3: TGTGCCAGCAGTCTTGAATGGGGCGGTGGGGCAGATACGCAGTATTTT.

This clonotype turned up a few times. V gene TRBV29-1 combines with J gene TRBJ1-1, with D perhaps TRBD1 (5 bases). From germline, CDR1 is SQVTM and CDR2 ANQGSEA. V was trimmed by 0 bases and J by 6 bases, leaving 8 bases between them. The CDR3 extends over 12 amino acids. For the CDR3, the DNA is TGCAGCGTTGAAGATGGGGGTTCTGAAGCTTTCTTT. Amino acid sequence: CSVEDGGSEAFF.

V gene TRBV28 combines with J gene TRBJ2-1; no clear D. Germline V gene lookup returns CDR1 MDHEN and CDR2 SYDVKM. The V end was cut by 5 bases, the J end by 9 bases, with 11 bases between. CDR3 length equals 12 residues. CDR3 residues: CASSPPLGEQFF. The CDR3 nucleotides read TGTGCCAGCAGTCCTCCTCTGGGTGAGCAGTTCTTC.

This chain links TRBV2 with TRBJ1-1; D is unresolved. With 0 bases removed from V and 13 bases from J, the gap between germline ends came to 0 bases. Germline V gives CDR1 SNHLY, CDR2 FYNNEI. The CDR3 loop spans 8 amino acids. CDR3 nucleotides: TGTGCCAGCAGTGAAGCTTTCTTT. It yields the protein CASSEAFF.

The CDR3 region is CSVPKAPGYTF. CDR3 sequence (DNA): TGCAGCGTTCCCAAGGCGCCGGGCTACACCTTC. The chain carries TRBV29-1 and TRBJ1-2, with unresolved D. The germline gives CDR1 SQVTM, CDR2 ANQGSEA. CDR3 length: 11 amino acids. V was trimmed by 5 bases and J by 8 bases, leaving 12 bases between them.

This chain joins TRBV14 and TRBJ2-7; weak D call: TRBD1 (6 bases). There are 14 residues in the CDR3. The germline V gene encodes CDR1 SGHDN and CDR2 FVKESK. With 4 bases removed from V and 2 bases from J, the gap between germline ends came to 12 bases. Written as DNA, the CDR3 is TGTGCCAGCAGCCCGGGACATTGGGCCTACGAGCAGTACTTC. This encodes CASSPGHWAYEQYF.

This clonotype was detected only a few times. CDR3 region: CASNPIWTHSNQPQHF. The CDR3, as DNA: TGTGCCAGCAACCCAATATGGACCCATAGCAATCAGCCCCAGCATTTT. This chain joins TRBV7-3 and TRBJ1-5; D uncertain. The CDR3 has 16 amino acids. The V and J ends lost 7 bases and 0 bases respectively, with 16 bases between them. CDR1 is SGHTA, CDR2 FQGTGA, per germline.

The V call is TRBV11-2, the J call TRBJ2-4; tentatively, D is TRBD1 (6 bases). The germline gives CDR1 SGHAT, CDR2 FQNNGV. There are 15 residues in the CDR3. V dropped 3 bases and J dropped 7 bases, with 16 bases sitting between them. The CDR3 is CASSFPTQGWNIQYF. CDR3 sequence (DNA): TGTGCCAGCAGCTTCCCGACACAGGGTTGGAACATTCAGTACTTC.

This clonotype was recorded at least ten times. The V and J genes are TRBV7-8 and TRBJ2-2; 8 bases line up with TRBD1. Germline trimming cut 7 bases from V and 6 bases from J; bases unmatched to any gene: 4. This CDR3 comprises 13 residues. Per germline, CDR1 SGHVS and CDR2 FQNEAQ. DNA of the CDR3: TGTGCCAGCATCCCGACAGGGGCCGGGGAGCTGTTTTTT. It yields the protein CASIPTGAGELFF.

This clonotype turned up a few times. The chain links TRBV6-5 to TRBJ1-1; D unclear. Germline V lookup: CDR1 MNHEY, CDR2 SVGAGI. Between the trimmed V and J ends, which lost 2 bases and 7 bases, there was a span of 5 bases. There are 11 residues in the CDR3. CDR3 in DNA: TGTGCCAGCAGTTACCTGGATGAAGCTTTCTTT. Translated, it gives CASSYLDEAFF.

Ten or more counts support this clonotype. V is TRBV7-6 and J is TRBJ2-7, with 8 bases identical to TRBD1. This CDR3 has 13 amino acids. The germline V gene has CDR1 SGHVS and CDR2 FNYEAQ. The junction had 3 bases not matched to a gene; V was cut back by 5 bases and J by 3 bases. The CDR3 spells CASSDGQGYEQYF. The CDR3 DNA sequence: TGTGCCAGCAGCGACGGACAGGGCTACGAGCAGTACTTC.

This clonotype was observed a few times. The rearrangement joins TRBV28 to TRBJ2-1; maybe TRBD2 (7 bases). The germline CDR1 and CDR2 sequences are MDHEN and SYDVKM. Trimming took off 7 bases at V and 0 bases at J, with 16 bases between the two ends. CDR3 length: 16 amino acids. This CDR3 is CASTLRGAASYNEQFF. In DNA form, the CDR3 reads TGTGCCAGCACCCTACGGGGGGCGGCCTCCTACAATGAGCAGTTCTTC.

This clonotype has at least ten counts. This chain joins TRBV7-2 and TRBJ1-6; 7 bases agree with TRBD1. V was pared by 4 bases and J by 3 bases, with 6 bases of the junction left unmatched. The V gene's germline CDR1 is SGHTA and CDR2 FQGNSA. CDR3 length: 16 residues. The chain's CDR3 is CASSSVDRNYNSPLHF. Here the CDR3 DNA reads TGTGCCAGCAGCTCAGTGGACAGGAACTATAATTCACCCCTCCACTTT.